The present TCR beta chain was sequenced within a study of shared clonotypes between healthy human individuals. The trim removed 0 bases at V and 4 bases at J, leaving 3 bases unmatched. The CDR3 has 15 amino acids. The germline gives CDR1 SGDLS, CDR2 YYNGEE. The method was immunoSEQ multiplex PCR; TCRdb's version includes in-frame clones alone and lacks a portion of them. The table shows 300,000 to 400,000 clones, with 70% to 75% occurring only once. V is TRBV9 and J is TRBJ2-2, with 7 nucleotides matching TRBD2. This receptor was obtained from a man in his thirties or forties in good health. The specimen sequenced was memory CD4+ T cells sorted from blood. Subset indicated: CD45RA-negative fraction. CDR3 loop: CASSVAPSGTGELFF. The DNA of the CDR3 is TGTGCCAGCAGCGTAGCTCCTAGCGGCACCGGGGAGCTGTTTTTT.